This TCR beta chain was obtained from a study of control samples from healthy donors and cancer patients. A note on this clone: Other nucleotide sequences in the sample specify the same CDR3.

TCRdb keeps only in-frame clones here, not all; method: immunoSEQ multiplex PCR. Counted here are fewer than 65,000 clones, about 80% occurring once; the ten biggest clones make up about a tenth. This receptor was identified in a man in his 70s in good health. Input material: blood.

CDR3 amino acids: CASSLGQNYGYTF. The DNA for the CDR3 is TGTGCCAGCAGTTTGGGCCAGAACTATGGCTACACCTTC. This rearrangement joins TRBV28 to TRBJ1-2; D ambiguous. Trimming removed 3 bases from V and 2 bases from J, with 7 bases in between. The CDR3 is 13 residues long. Germline CDR1 and CDR2: MDHEN and SYDVKM.